This T cell receptor (beta chain) was recorded in a study of blood T cells in healthy people across ages. The CDR3 length is 13 residues. Germline-derived CDR1 and CDR2 are SGHAT and FQNNGV. V lost 5 bases, J lost 5 bases, and 4 bases stayed unmatched. This clonotype was found many times. With a J-beta primer mix and a sample-barcoded 5' primer, a second PCR ran about 7 to 12 cycles. Each CDR3 protein gets one entry after TCRdb re-called the 5' RACE reads with MiXCR. The data contain 650,000 to 800,000 distinct CDR3 sequences, around 42% of them singletons. Sequenced: blood. The rearrangement uses TRBV11-2 and TRBJ2-7; TRBD2 matches 9 bases. This receptor was obtained from a man aged 55 to 70 in good health. The CDR3 is CASSVAGANEQYF. CDR3 in DNA: TGTGCCAGCAGCGTAGCGGGGGCAAACGAGCAGTACTTC.